This T cell receptor (beta chain) was recovered during a study of T cell responses to AZD1222 COVID-19 vaccine. CDR1 is SEHNR, CDR2 FQNEAQ, per germline (reference sequence). The CDR3 extends over 15 amino acids. Between the trimmed V and J ends, which lost 1 base and 4 bases, there was a span of 13 bases. Data came from immunoSEQ multiplex PCR; TCRdb stores just in-frame clones and leaves some out. The sample carries 210,000 or so clones, around 94% recorded once. Study-wide results and caveats: There were repertoire samples only from the period after the peak T cell response. Spike was spanned by vaccine-associated CD4 TCRs, which were dominant at 160-218 and 743-854. As reported, nearly half of all spike-specific TCRs target variant regions that are unmutated. There were mostly white British donors and more females than males, and clonal diversity was possibly underestimated.

Comments on this clone: Its antigen remains unknown.

This clonotype originated in an adult who received the MenACWY meningococcal vaccine as a control. The chain joins TRBV7-9 to TRBJ2-5, with D possibly TRBD2 on 5 matching bases. This material consisted of peripheral blood, taken 28 days after the second dose of the MenACWY control vaccine. The CDR3 is CASSLGGGRGETQYF. The CDR3 bases are TGTGCCAGCAGCTTAGGAGGTGGGAGAGGAGAGACCCAGTACTTC.